The rows below give T cell receptor beta chains drawn from one sample of a study of shared clonotypes between healthy human individuals. Repertoires were generated with immunoSEQ multiplex PCR, while TCRdb's copy carries only in-frame clones and drops some. In the table there are about 2 million clones, roughly 96% of which are singletons. The sample comprised naive CD4+ T cells sorted from blood. Receptors were obtained from a young man in good health. The CDR3 runs from the conserved cysteine through the conserved F or W. A D gene is named only where the DNA matches it firmly. Where a row states a size, it is once, few, many or the class of an expanded clone; other rows omit it.

>TRBV10-2|-|-
CASSEWGLERDYGYTF
>TRBV7-6|-|-
CASSLGGPGLSGELFF
>TRBV5-1|-|TRBD1
CASSAPKGQAQETQYF
>TRBV5-6|-|-
CASSLVQDLEPQHF
>TRBV5-6|-|TRBD2
CASSLDGLVGLGEQYF
>TRBV6-6|once|TRBD2
CASSPAGVRETQYF
>TRBV6-1|-|-
CASSGSQGGSPLHF
>TRBV29-1|-|TRBD2
CSAMGLSSLYQETQYF
>TRBV6-6|-|-
CASSSRGPKGYEQYF
>TRBV6-6|-|-
CASSKQGNQPQHF
>TRBV6-5|-|-
CASSYSMQGTFRYTF
>TRBV19|-|-
CASSIAGVQPQHF
>TRBV5-6|-|-
CASNDWQLPYEQYF
>TRBV18|-|-
CASSPRETNQPQHF
>TRBV5-1|-|-
CASSLGGAGNTIYF
>TRBV2|once|-
CASSQNGQTTNSPLHF
>TRBV5-1|-|-
CASSPQGTSTDEQFF
>TRBV11-2|-|-
CASSLDRSGGTEAFF
>TRBV6-5|-|TRBD1
CASSWTGVLETQYF
>TRBV9|-|-
CASSVGGAISYNEQFF
>TRBV6-5|once|TRBD1
CASCAGTGGYEQYF
>TRBV2|-|TRBD1
CASRGRDRGHYGYTF
>TRBV5-4|-|-
CASSWLGGSNTGELFF
>TRBV28|-|-
CASSLTRGPLHF
>TRBV4-1|-|-
CASSQPAGSEQYF
>TRBV6-5|once|TRBD1
CASSAGTGVSYEQYF
>TRBV5-1|-|-
CASSLGTARETQYF
>TRBV2|-|-
CASTLRVHTSYGYTF
>TRBV18|-|-
CASSRQPQNTGELFF
>TRBV6-6|once|-
CASSYPGTSNTGELFF
>TRBV10-3|-|TRBD2
CAISETGLVSDTQYF
>TRBV7-2|-|-
CASSLELVSDTQYF
>TRBV9|few|-
CASSGTSTDTQYF
>TRBV19|-|TRBD2
CASSPASGGYNEQFF
>TRBV4-1|-|-
CASSQGRLGGEYGYTF
>TRBV7-2|once|-
CASSSFRVNEQFF
>TRBV27|-|TRBD1
CASSLSGQGRTGELFF
>TRBV5-1|-|-
CASSSSTPGGLDTQYF
>TRBV4-1|-|-
CASSQESSSNLSPLHF
>TRBV29-1|many|TRBD1
CSVGDPGTGLTGELFF
>TRBV7-9|-|-
CASSLLLVIAPSTTDTQYF
>TRBV30|-|-
CAWRSSSYNEQFF
>TRBV7-2|-|TRBD1
CASSLAGGGSPLHF
>TRBV18|-|-
CASSLGVANYGYTF
>TRBV20-1|-|-
CSAGLYYEQYF
>TRBV7-9|-|-
CASSFANTGELFF
>TRBV5-4|once|TRBD1
CASSLNRDRQETQYF